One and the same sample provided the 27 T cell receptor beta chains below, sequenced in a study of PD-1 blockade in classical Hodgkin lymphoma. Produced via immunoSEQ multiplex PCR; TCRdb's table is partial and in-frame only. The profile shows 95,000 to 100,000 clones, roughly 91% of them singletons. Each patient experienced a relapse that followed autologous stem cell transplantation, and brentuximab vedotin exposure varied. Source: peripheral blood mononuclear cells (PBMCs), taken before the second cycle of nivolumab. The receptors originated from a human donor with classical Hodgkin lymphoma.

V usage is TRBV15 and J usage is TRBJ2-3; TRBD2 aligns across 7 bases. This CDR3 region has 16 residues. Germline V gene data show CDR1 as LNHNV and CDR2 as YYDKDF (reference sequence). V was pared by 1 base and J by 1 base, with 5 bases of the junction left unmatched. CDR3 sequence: CATSRGERGRTDTQYF. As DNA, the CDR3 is TGTGCCACCAGCAGAGGGGAGCGGGGCCGCACAGATACGCAGTATTTT.

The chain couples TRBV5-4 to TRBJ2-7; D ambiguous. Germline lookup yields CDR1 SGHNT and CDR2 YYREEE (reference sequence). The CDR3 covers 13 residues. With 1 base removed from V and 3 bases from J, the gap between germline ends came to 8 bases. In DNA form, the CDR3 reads TGTGCCAGCAGCTTGCCGGCCAGCTACGAGCAGTACTTC. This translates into CASSLPASYEQYF.

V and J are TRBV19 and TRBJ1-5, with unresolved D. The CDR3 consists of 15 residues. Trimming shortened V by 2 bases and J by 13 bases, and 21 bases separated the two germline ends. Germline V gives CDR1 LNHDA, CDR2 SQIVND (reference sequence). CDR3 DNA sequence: TGTGCCAGTAGTATATCTCCCCTGGGTGCGTTAGTACAGCATTTT. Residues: CASSISPLGALVQHF.

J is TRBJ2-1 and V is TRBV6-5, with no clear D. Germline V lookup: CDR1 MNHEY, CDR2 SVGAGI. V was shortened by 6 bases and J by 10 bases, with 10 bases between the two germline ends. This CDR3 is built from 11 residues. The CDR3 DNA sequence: TGTGCCAGCAGGAAACAAGGGGAGCAGTTCTTC. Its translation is CASRKQGEQFF.

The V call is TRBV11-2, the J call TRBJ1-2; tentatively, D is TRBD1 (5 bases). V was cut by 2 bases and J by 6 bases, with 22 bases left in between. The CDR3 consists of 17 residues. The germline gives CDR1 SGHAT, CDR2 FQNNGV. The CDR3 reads CASSLYGWDLLSNGYTF. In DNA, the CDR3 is TGTGCCAGCAGCTTATATGGCTGGGACCTACTCAGTAATGGCTACACCTTC.

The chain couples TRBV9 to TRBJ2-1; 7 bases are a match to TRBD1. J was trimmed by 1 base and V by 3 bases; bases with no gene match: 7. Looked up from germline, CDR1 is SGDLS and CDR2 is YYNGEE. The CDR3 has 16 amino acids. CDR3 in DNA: TGTGCCAGCAGCGCAGACAGGGCACAGTCCTACAATGAGCAGTTCTTC. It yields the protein CASSADRAQSYNEQFF.

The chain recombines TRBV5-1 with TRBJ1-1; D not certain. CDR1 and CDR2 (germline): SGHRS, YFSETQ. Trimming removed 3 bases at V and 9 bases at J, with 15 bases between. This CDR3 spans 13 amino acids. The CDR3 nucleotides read TGCGCCAGCAGCTCCATCGAGATCCAGAAAGCTTTCTTT. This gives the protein CASSSIEIQKAFF.

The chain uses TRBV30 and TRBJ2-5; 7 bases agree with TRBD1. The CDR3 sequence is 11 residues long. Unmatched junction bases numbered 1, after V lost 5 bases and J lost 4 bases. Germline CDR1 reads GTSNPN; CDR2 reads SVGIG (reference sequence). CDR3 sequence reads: CAWDRAETQYF. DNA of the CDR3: TGTGCCTGGGACAGGGCAGAGACCCAGTACTTC.

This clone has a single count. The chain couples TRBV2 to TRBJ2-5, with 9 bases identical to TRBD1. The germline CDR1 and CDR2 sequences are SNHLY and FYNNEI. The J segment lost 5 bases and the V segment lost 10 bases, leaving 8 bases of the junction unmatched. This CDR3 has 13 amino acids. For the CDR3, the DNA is TGTGCCACCTGGACAGGGGATACGGAGACCCAGTACTTC. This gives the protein CATWTGDTETQYF.

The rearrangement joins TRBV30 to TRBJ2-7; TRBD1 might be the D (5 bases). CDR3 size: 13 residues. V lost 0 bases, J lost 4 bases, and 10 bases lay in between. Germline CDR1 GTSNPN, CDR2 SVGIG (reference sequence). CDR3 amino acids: CAWSVGAEYEQYF. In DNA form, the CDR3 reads TGTGCCTGGAGTGTAGGGGCGGAGTACGAGCAGTACTTC.

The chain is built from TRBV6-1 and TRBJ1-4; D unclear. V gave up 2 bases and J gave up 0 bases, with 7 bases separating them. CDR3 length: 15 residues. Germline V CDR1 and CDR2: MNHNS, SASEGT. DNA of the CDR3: TGTGCCAGCAGTGAAAAACCCACAACTAATGAAAAACTGTTTTTT. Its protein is CASSEKPTTNEKLFF.

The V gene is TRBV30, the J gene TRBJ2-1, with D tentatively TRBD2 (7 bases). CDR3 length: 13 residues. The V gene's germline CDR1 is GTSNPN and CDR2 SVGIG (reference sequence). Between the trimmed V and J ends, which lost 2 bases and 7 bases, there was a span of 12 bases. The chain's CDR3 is CAWSIRGANEQFF. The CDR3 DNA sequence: TGTGCCTGGAGTATACGGGGGGCGAATGAGCAGTTCTTC.

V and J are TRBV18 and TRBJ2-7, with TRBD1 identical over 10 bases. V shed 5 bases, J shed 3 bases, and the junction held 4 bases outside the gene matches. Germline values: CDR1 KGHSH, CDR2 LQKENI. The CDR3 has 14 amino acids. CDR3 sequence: CASSAGTGDYEQYF. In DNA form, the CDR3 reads TGTGCCAGCTCAGCCGGGACAGGGGACTACGAGCAGTACTTC.

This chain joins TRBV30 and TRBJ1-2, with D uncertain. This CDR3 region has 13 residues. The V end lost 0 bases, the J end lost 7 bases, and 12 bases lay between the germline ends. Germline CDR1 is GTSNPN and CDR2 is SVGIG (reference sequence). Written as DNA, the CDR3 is TGTGCCTGGAGTGTACAACCCAAGCGTGGCTACACCTTC. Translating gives CAWSVQPKRGYTF.

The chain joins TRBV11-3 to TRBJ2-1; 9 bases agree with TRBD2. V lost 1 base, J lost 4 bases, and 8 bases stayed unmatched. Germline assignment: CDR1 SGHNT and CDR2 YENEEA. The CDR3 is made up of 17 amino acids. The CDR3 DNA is TGTGCCAGCAGCTTAGTTGGGAGCGGGGGGACTTACAATGAGCAGTTCTTC. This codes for CASSLVGSGGTYNEQFF.

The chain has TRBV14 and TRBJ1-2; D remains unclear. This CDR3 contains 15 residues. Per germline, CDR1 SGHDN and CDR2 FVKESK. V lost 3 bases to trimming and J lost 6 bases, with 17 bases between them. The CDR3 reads CASSHPGIYGDGYTF. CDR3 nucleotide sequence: TGTGCCAGCAGCCACCCAGGAATCTACGGAGATGGCTACACCTTC.

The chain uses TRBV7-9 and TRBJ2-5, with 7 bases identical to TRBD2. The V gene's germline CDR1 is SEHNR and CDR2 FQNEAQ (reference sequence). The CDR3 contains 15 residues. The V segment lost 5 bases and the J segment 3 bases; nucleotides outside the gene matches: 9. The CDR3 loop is CASSPKSLAEETQYF. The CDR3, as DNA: TGTGCCAGCAGCCCAAAAAGTCTAGCGGAAGAGACCCAGTACTTC.

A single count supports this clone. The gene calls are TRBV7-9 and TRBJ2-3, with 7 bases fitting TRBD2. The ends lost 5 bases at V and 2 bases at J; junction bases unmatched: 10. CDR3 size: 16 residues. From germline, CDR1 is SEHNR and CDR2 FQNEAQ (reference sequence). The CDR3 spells CASSPLEAGVTDTQYF. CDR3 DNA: TGTGCCAGCAGCCCCCTGGAGGCGGGGGTCACAGATACGCAGTATTTT.

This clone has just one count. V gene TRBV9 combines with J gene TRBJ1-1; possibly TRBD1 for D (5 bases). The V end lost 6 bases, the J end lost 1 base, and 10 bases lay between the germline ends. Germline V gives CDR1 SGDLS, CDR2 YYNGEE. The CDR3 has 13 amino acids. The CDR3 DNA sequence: TGTGCCAGCAATACGGGGGGGAACACTGAAGCTTTCTTT. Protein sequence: CASNTGGNTEAFF.

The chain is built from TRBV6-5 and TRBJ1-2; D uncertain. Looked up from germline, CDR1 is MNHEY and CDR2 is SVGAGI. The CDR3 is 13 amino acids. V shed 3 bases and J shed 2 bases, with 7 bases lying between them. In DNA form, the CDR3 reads TGTGCCAGCAGTTATCAGGAGAACTATGGCTACACCTTC. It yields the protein CASSYQENYGYTF.

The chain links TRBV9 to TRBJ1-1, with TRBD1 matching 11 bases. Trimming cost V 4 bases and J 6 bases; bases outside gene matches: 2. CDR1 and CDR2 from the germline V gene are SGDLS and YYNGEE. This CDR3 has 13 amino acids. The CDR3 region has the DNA TGTGCCAGCAGCCTGGGACAGGGGGCTGAAGCTTTCTTT. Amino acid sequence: CASSLGQGAEAFF. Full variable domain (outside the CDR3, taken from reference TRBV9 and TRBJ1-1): DSGVTQTPKHLITATGQRVTLRCSPRSGDLSVYWYQQSLDQGLQFLIQYYNGEERAKGNILERFSAQQFPDLHSELNLSSLELGDSALYFCASSLGQGAEAFFGQGTRLTVV.

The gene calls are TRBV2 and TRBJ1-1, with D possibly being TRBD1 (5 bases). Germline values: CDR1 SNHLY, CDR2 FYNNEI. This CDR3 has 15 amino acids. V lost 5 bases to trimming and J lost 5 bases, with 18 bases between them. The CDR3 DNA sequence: TGTGCCAGCAGTTGGGGCCAGTACCGAGATACTGAAGCTTTCTTT. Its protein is CASSWGQYRDTEAFF. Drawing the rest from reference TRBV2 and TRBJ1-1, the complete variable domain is EPEVTQTPSHQVTQMGQEVILRCVPISNHLYFYWYRQILGQKVEFLVSFYNNEISEKSEIFDDQFSVERPDGSNFTLKIRSTKLEDSAMYFCASSWGQYRDTEAFFGQGTRLTVV.

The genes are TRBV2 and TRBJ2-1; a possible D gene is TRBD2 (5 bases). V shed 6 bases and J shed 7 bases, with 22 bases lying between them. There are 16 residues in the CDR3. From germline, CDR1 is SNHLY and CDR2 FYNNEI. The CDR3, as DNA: TGTGCCAGCAGGGTAATAGCTATTGGTAGGGAGAATGAGCAGTTCTTC. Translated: CASRVIAIGRENEQFF.

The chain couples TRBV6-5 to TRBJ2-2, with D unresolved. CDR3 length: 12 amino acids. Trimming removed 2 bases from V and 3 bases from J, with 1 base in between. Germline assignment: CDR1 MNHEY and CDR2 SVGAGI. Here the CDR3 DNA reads TGTGCCAGCAGTTACCACACCGGGGAGCTGTTTTTT. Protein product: CASSYHTGELFF.

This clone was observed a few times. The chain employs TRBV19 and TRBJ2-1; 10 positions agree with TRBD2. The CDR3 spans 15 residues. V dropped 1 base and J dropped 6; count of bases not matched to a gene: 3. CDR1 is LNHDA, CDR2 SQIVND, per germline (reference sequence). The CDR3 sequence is CASSIVSGGVNEQFF. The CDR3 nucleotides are TGTGCCAGTAGTATAGTGAGCGGGGGGGTCAATGAGCAGTTCTTC.

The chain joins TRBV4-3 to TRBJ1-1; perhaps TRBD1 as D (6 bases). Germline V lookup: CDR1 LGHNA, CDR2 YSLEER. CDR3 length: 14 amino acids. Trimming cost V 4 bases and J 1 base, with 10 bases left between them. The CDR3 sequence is CASSLSRGNTEAFF. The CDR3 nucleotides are TGCGCCAGCAGCCTCTCCAGGGGGAACACTGAAGCTTTCTTT.

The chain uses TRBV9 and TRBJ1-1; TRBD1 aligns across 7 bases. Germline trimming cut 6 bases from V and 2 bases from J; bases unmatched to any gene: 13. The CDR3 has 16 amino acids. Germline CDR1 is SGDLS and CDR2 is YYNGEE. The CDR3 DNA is TGTGCCAGCACCCTAGTGGCCAGGGGGGGAAACACTGAAGCTTTCTTT. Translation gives CASTLVARGGNTEAFF.